A single sample gave rise to the 14 T cell receptor beta chains below, sequenced in a study of T cell responses to AZD1222 COVID-19 vaccine. Measured with immunoSEQ multiplex PCR; TCRdb has only the in-frame clones, and not every one. The sample has over 90,000 clones; 91% are singletons. The source material was peripheral blood, sampled on day 0 of AZD1222 vaccination. The receptors derive from an adult in good health.

This chain links TRBV12-3 or TRBV12-4 with TRBJ1-5; D is uncertain. The CDR3 is 13 residues long. The V gene lost 8 bases and the J gene lost 3 bases, with 11 bases spanning the gap. CDR3 sequence (DNA): TGTGCCAGCGGCCGTTGGTCCAATCAGCCCCAGCATTTT. Encoded protein: CASGRWSNQPQHF.

The chain joins TRBV28 to TRBJ2-5; D is ambiguous. Germline V gene sequence: CDR1 MDHEN, CDR2 SYDVKM. V lost 6 bases, J lost 5 bases, and 4 bases lay in between. The CDR3 consists of 10 residues. The CDR3 nucleotides are TGTGCCAGCAGGGGCGAGACCCAGTACTTC. This gives the protein CASRGETQYF.

The chain uses TRBV7-3 and TRBJ2-7; the D gene is possibly TRBD2 (6 bases). This CDR3 spans 15 amino acids. Looked up from germline, CDR1 is SGHTA and CDR2 is FQGTGA. Trimming took 1 base from V and 4 from J, leaving 14 bases between them. DNA of the CDR3: TGTGCCAGCAGCTTAAGTGGCGGGACTGCTTACGAGCAGTACTTC. The encoded protein is CASSLSGGTAYEQYF.

The chain is built from TRBV30 and TRBJ2-1; tentative D call: TRBD2 (7 bases). The CDR3 consists of 15 residues. Trimming left V 0 bases short and J 10 bases short, with 19 bases between. Per the germline V gene, CDR1 is GTSNPN and CDR2 is SVGIG (reference sequence). CDR3 in amino acids: CAWSVLGGGRREQFF. The CDR3 coding sequence is TGTGCCTGGAGTGTATTGGGGGGGGGCCGGAGGGAGCAGTTCTTC.

The chain is built from TRBV6-5 and TRBJ2-7, with D hard to call. V lost 2 bases and J 0 bases, leaving 8 bases between the germline ends. This CDR3 spans 14 amino acids. Germline CDR1 reads MNHEY; CDR2 reads SVGAGI. The CDR3 bases are TGTGCCAGCAGTTACAGTTGGAACTCCTACGAGCAGTACTTC. Translated: CASSYSWNSYEQYF.

This clone was picked up one time. J is TRBJ2-7 and V is TRBV6-5, with 7 bases aligning to TRBD2. This CDR3 comprises 15 residues. With V trimmed by 6 bases and J by 5 bases, 13 bases remained unmatched. CDR1 is MNHEY and CDR2 is SVGAGI in the germline V gene. The CDR3 loop reads CASRQRGRQGHEQYF. CDR3 nucleotides: TGTGCCAGCAGGCAGCGGGGAAGGCAGGGCCACGAGCAGTACTTC.

The V and J genes are TRBV7-2 and TRBJ2-2, with TRBD2 matching 14 bases. The ends lost 3 bases at V and 8 bases at J; junction bases unmatched: 5. CDR1 and CDR2 (germline): SGHTA, FQGNSA. The CDR3 has 16 residues. The CDR3: CASSLTSGRAGGELFF. In nucleotides, the CDR3 is TGTGCCAGCAGCTTGACTAGCGGGAGGGCCGGTGGGGAGCTGTTTTTT.

V and J are TRBV19 and TRBJ1-5, with unresolved D. The CDR3 contains 12 residues. Deletions cut 5 bases from V and 4 bases from J, with 6 bases between. The germline CDR1 and CDR2 sequences are LNHDA and SQIVND (reference sequence). In nucleotides, the CDR3 is TGTGCCAGTAGTTTTCCGAATCAGCCCCAGCATTTT. Translating gives CASSFPNQPQHF.

The V and J genes are TRBV19 and TRBJ1-5; D is possibly TRBD1 (5 bases). Trimming removed 4 bases at V and 4 bases at J, with 11 bases between. The V gene's germline CDR1 is LNHDA and CDR2 SQIVND (reference sequence). This CDR3 region has 14 residues. This CDR3 is CASSTIGGNQPQHF. The CDR3 region has the DNA TGTGCCAGTAGTACCATCGGGGGAAATCAGCCCCAGCATTTT. Full variable domain (outside the CDR3, taken from reference TRBV19 and TRBJ1-5): DGGITQSPKYLFRKEGQNVTLSCEQNLNHDAMYWYRQDPGQGLRLIYYSQIVNDFQKGDIAEGYSVSREKKESFPLTVTSAQKNPTAFYLCASSTIGGNQPQHFGDGTRLSIL.

The chain employs TRBV5-1 and TRBJ2-3; perhaps TRBD1 as D (5 bases). Trimming stripped 3 bases from V and 2 bases from J, with 10 bases between. Per germline, CDR1 SGHRS and CDR2 YFSETQ. CDR3 length: 14 residues. Written as DNA, the CDR3 is TGCGCCAGCAGCTGGCAGGGCAACACAGATACGCAGTATTTT. This codes for CASSWQGNTDTQYF.

V is TRBV7-9 and J is TRBJ2-3; possibly TRBD1 for D (6 bases). The CDR3 contains 13 residues. Germline V CDR1 and CDR2: SEHNR, FQNEAQ (reference sequence). V lost 5 bases, J lost 4 bases, and 10 bases lay in between. The CDR3 DNA follows: TGTGCCAGCAGCCCCAGGGGCCCAGATACGCAGTATTTT. Amino acid sequence: CASSPRGPDTQYF.

This clone has only a few counts. The J gene is TRBJ2-7, the V gene TRBV27; 12 positions agree with TRBD1. CDR1 is MNHEY, CDR2 SMNVEV, per germline (reference sequence). Trimming cost V 6 bases and J 4 bases; bases outside gene matches: 13. This CDR3 is 17 amino acids long. As DNA, the CDR3 is TGTGCCAGCAGATTAAAAGCCGGGACAGGGGGCAAGTACGAGCAGTACTTC. Amino acid sequence: CASRLKAGTGGKYEQYF.

This chain joins TRBV30 and TRBJ1-5, with D uncertain. Trimming took off 4 bases at V and 8 bases at J, with 15 bases between the two ends. The CDR3 spans 13 residues. Germline-derived CDR1 and CDR2 are GTSNPN and SVGIG (reference sequence). As DNA, the CDR3 is TGTGCCTGGACACACGGGATCGGGGAGCCCCAGCATTTT. Translating gives CAWTHGIGEPQHF.

CDR3 in DNA: TGTGCCAGCAGCTTGGCTCGAACCCGCGCCGGGGATGAGCAGTTCTTC. Translation: CASSLARTRAGDEQFF. V is TRBV5-4 and J is TRBJ2-1; a possible D gene is TRBD2 (5 bases). The V end was cut by 0 bases, the J end by 8 bases, with 18 bases between. Looked up from germline, CDR1 is SGHNT and CDR2 is YYREEE (reference sequence). The CDR3 is 16 amino acids.